This TCR beta chain stems from a study of blood T cell repertoires in COVID-19. The CDR3 runs 14 residues. V shed 9 bases and J shed 8 bases, with 20 bases lying between them. CDR1 and CDR2 (germline): KGHSH, LQKENI. TCRdb's copy holds only in-frame clones and misses some; the assay was immunoSEQ multiplex PCR. The sample yields 250,000 or so clones, approximately 88% seen once. The source is a woman aged 40 to 50 who had been exposed to COVID-19. The rearrangement links TRBV18 to TRBJ2-1, with D possibly being TRBD2 (6 bases). Sample: PBMCs or T cells enriched from blood (not recorded which). The CDR3 DNA reads as TGTGCCAGTGCCGAGAGACTAGGTCTCGATGAGCAGTTCTTC. Its protein is CASAERLGLDEQFF.